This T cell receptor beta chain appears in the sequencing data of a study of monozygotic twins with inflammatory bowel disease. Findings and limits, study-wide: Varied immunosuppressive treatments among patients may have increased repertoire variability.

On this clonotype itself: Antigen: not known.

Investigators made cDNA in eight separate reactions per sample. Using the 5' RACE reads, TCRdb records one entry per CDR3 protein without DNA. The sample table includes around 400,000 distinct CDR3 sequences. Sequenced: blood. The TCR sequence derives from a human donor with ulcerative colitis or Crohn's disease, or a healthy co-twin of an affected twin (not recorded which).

Here the CDR3 reads CASSLARGPSSGNTIYF. The chain couples TRBV7-9 to TRBJ1-3. The CDR3 sequence is 17 residues long. Germline CDR1 reads SEHNR; CDR2 reads FQNEAQ (reference sequence).